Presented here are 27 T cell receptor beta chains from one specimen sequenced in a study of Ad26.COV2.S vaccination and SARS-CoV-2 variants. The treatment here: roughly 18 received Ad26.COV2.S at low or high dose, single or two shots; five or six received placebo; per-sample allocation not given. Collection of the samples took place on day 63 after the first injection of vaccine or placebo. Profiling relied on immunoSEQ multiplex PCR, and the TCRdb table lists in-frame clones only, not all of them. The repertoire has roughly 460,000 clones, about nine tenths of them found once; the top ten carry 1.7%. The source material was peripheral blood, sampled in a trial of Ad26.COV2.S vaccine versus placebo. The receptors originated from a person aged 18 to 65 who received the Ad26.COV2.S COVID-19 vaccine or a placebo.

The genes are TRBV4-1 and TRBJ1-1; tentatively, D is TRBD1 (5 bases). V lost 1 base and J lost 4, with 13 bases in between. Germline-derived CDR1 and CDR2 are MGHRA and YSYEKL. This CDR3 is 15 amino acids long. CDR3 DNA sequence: TGCGCCAGCAGCCAAGCCTGGCAGGGACGCACTGAAGCTTTCTTT. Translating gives CASSQAWQGRTEAFF.

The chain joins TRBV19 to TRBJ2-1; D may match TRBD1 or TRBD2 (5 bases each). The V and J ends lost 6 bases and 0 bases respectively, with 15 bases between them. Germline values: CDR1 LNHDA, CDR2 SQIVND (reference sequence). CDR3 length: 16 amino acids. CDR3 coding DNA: TGTGCCAGTAGCCTACTAGGGGCTTCCTCCTACAATGAGCAGTTCTTC. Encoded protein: CASSLLGASSYNEQFF. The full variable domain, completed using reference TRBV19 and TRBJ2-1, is DGGITQSPKYLFRKEGQNVTLSCEQNLNHDAMYWYRQDPGQGLRLIYYSQIVNDFQKGDIAEGYSVSREKKESFPLTVTSAQKNPTAFYLCASSLLGASSYNEQFFGPGTRLTVL.

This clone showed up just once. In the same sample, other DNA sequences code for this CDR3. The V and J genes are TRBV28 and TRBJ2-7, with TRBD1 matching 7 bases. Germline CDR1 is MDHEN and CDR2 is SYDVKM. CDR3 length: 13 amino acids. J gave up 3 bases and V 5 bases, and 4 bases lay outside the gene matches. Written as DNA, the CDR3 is TGTGCCAGCAGTCCGGGACAGAGCTACGAGCAGTACTTC. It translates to CASSPGQSYEQYF. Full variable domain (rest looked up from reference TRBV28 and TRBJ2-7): DVKVTQSSRYLVKRTGEKVFLECVQDMDHENMFWYRQDPGLGLRLIYFSYDVKMKEKGDIPEGYSVSREKKERFSLILESASTNQTSMYLCASSPGQSYEQYFGPGTRLTVT.

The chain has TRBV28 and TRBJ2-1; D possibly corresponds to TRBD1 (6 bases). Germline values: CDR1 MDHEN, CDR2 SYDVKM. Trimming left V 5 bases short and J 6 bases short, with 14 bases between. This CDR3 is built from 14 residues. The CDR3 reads CASSGQLPSNEQFF. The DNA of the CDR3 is TGTGCCAGCAGTGGACAGCTCCCGTCCAATGAGCAGTTCTTC. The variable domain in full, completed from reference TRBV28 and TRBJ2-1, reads DVKVTQSSRYLVKRTGEKVFLECVQDMDHENMFWYRQDPGLGLRLIYFSYDVKMKEKGDIPEGYSVSREKKERFSLILESASTNQTSMYLCASSGQLPSNEQFFGPGTRLTVL.

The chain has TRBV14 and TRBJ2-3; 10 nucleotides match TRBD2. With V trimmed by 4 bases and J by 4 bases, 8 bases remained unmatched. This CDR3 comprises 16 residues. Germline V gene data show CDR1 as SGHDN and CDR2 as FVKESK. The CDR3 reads CASSPIAGGGPDTQYF. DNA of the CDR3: TGTGCCAGCAGCCCCATAGCGGGGGGTGGCCCAGATACGCAGTATTTT.

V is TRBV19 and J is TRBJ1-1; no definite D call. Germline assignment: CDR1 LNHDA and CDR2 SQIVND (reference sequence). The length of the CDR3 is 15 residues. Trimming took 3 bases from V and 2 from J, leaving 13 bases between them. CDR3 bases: TGTGCCAGTAGTATTGCCGGGCAGGTAAACACTGAAGCTTTCTTT. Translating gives CASSIAGQVNTEAFF.

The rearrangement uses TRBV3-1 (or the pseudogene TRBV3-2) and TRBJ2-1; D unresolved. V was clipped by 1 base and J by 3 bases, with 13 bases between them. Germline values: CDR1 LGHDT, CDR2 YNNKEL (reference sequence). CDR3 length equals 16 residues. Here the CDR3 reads CASSQAPTNLYNEQFF. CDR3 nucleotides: TGTGCCAGCAGCCAAGCCCCTACCAACCTCTACAATGAGCAGTTCTTC.

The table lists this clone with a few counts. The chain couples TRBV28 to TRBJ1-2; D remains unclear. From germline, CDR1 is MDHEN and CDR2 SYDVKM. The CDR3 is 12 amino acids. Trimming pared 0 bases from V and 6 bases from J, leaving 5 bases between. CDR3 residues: CASSLWSDGYTF. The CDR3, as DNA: TGTGCCAGCAGTTTATGGTCCGATGGCTACACCTTC.

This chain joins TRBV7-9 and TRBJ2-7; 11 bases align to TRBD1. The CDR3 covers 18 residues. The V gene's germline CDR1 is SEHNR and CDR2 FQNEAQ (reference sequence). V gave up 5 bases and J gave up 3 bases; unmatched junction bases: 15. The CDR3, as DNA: TGTGCCAGCAGCACCCCCAGGACAGGGGGCGTTGAATTCTACGAGCAGTACTTC. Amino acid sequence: CASSTPRTGGVEFYEQYF. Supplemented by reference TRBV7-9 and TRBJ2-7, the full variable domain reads DTGVSQNPRHKITKRGQNVTFRCDPISEHNRLYWYRQTLGQGPEFLTYFQNEAQLEKSRLLSDRFSAERPKGSFSTLEIQRTEQGDSAMYLCASSTPRTGGVEFYEQYFGPGTRLTVT.

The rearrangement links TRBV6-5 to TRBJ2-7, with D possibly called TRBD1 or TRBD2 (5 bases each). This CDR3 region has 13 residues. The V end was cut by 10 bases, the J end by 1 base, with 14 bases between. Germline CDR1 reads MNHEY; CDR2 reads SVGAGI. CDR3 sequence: CATGPPFSYEQYF. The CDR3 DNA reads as TGTGCCACGGGACCTCCGTTTTCCTACGAGCAGTACTTC.

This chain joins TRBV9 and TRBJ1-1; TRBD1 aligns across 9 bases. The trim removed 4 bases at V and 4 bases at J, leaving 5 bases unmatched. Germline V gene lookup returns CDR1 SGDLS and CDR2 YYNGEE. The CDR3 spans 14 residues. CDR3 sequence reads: CASSLQGAGTEAFF. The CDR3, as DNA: TGTGCCAGCAGCTTACAGGGGGCCGGCACTGAAGCTTTCTTT.

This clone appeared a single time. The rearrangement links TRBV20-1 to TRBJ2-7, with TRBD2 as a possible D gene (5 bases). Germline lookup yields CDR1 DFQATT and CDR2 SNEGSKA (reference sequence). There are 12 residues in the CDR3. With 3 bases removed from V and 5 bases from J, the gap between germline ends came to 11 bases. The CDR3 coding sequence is TGCAGTGCTAGTAAAAACGGGGACGAGCAGTACTTC. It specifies CSASKNGDEQYF.

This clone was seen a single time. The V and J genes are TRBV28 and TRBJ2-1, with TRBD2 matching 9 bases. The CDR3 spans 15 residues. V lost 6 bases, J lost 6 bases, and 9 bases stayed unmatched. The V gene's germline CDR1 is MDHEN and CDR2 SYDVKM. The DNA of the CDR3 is TGTGCCAGCAGGGATACCGGGACTAGCCCCAATGAGCAGTTCTTC. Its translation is CASRDTGTSPNEQFF.

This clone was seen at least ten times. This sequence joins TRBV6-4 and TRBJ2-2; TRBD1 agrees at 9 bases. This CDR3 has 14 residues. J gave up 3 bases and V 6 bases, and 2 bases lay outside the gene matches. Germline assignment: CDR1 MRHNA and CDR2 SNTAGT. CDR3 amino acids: CASSRTGDTGELFF. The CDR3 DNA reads TGTGCCAGCAGCAGGACAGGGGACACCGGGGAGCTGTTTTTT.

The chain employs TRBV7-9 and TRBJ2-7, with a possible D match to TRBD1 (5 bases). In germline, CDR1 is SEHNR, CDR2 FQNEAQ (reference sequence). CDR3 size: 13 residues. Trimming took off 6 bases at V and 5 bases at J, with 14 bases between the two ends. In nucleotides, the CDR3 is TGTGCCAGCAGGGACATTCTTCTAGACGAGCAGTACTTC. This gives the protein CASRDILLDEQYF. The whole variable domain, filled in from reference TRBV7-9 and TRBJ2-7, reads DTGVSQNPRHKITKRGQNVTFRCDPISEHNRLYWYRQTLGQGPEFLTYFQNEAQLEKSRLLSDRFSAERPKGSFSTLEIQRTEQGDSAMYLCASRDILLDEQYFGPGTRLTVT.

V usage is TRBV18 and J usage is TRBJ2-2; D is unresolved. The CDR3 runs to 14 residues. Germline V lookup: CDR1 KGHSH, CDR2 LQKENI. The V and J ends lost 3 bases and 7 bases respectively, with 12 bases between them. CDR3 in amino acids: CASSPNLQDGELFF. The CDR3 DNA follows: TGTGCCAGCTCACCGAACCTTCAGGACGGGGAGCTGTTTTTT.

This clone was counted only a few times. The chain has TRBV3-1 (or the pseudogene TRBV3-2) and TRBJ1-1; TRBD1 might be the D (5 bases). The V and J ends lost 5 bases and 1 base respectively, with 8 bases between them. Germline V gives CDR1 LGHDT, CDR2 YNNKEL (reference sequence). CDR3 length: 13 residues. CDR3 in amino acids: CASSKTGNTEAFF. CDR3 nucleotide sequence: TGTGCCAGCAGCAAAACAGGGAACACTGAAGCTTTCTTT.

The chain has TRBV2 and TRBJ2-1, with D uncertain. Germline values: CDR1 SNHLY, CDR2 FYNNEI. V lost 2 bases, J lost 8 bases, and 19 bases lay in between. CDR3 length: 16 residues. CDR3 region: CASSESILGSSDEQFF. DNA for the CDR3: TGTGCCAGCAGTGAATCCATACTGGGCTCTTCGGATGAGCAGTTCTTC.

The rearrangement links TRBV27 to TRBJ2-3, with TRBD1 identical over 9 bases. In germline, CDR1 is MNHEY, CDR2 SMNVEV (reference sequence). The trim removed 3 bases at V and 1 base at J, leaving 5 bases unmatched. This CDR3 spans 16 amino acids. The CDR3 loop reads CASSLDRGVGTDTQYF. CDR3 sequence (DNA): TGTGCCAGCAGTTTGGACAGGGGTGTGGGCACAGATACGCAGTATTTT.

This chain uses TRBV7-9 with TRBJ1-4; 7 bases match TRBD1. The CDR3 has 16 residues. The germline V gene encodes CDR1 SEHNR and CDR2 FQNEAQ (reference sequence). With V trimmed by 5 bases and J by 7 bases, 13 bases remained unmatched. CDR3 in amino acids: CASSRQGSLGGEKLFF. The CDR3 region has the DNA TGTGCCAGCAGCCGACAGGGTAGTTTGGGCGGTGAAAAACTGTTTTTT.

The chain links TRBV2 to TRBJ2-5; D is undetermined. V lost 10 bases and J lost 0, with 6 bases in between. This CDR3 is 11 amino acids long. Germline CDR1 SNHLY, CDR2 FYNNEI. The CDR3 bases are TGTGCCACCCAGTACCAAGAGACCCAGTACTTC. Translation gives CATQYQETQYF.

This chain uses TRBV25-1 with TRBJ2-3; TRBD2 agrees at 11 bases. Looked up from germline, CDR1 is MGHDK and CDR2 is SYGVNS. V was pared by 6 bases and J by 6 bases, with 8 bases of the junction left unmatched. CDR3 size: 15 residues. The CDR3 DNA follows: TGTGCCAGCAGCTTAGCGGGGGGGCCTGGGGATACGCAGTATTTT. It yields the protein CASSLAGGPGDTQYF. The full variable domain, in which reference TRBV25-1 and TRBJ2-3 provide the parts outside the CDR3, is EADIYQTPRYLVIGTGKKITLECSQTMGHDKMYWYQQDPGMELHLIHYSYGVNSTEKGDLSSESTVSRIRTEHFPLTLESARPSHTSQYLCASSLAGGPGDTQYFGPGTRLTVL.

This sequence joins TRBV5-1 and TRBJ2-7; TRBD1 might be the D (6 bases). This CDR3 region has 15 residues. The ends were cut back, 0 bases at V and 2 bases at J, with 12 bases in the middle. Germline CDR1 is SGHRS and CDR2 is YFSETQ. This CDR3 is CASSLEPGVTYEQYF. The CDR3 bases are TGCGCCAGCAGCTTGGAACCAGGGGTTACCTACGAGCAGTACTTC.

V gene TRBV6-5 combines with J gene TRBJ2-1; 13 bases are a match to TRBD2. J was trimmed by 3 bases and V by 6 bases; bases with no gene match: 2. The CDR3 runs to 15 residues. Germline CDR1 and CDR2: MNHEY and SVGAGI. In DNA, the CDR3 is TGTGCCAGCAGGCGACTAGCGGGAGGCTACAATGAGCAGTTCTTC. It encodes CASRRLAGGYNEQFF.

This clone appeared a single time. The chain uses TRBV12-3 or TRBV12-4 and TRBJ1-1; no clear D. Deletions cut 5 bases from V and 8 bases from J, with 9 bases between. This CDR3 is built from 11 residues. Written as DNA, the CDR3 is TGTGCCAGCAGTCTGGACGTAGAAGCTTTCTTT. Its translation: CASSLDVEAFF.

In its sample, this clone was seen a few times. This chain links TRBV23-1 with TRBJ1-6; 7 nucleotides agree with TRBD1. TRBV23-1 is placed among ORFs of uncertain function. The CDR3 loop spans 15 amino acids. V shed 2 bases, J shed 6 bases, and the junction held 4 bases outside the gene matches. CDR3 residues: CASSQGTAFNSPLHF. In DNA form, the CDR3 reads TGCGCCAGCAGTCAAGGGACAGCCTTTAATTCACCCCTCCACTTT.

The chain's CDR3 is CASSVGGAPNEKLFF. The CDR3 nucleotides read TGTGCCAGCAGCGTCGGCGGGGCCCCTAATGAAAAACTGTTTTTT. V gene TRBV9 combines with J gene TRBJ1-4; TRBD1 might be the D (5 bases). This CDR3 is 15 amino acids long. V was cut by 2 bases and J by 3 bases, with 11 bases left in between. The germline gives CDR1 SGDLS, CDR2 YYNGEE.